This T cell receptor (beta chain) was documented in a study of blood T cell repertoires in COVID-19. The sample holds one count of this clone. Per the germline V gene, CDR1 is SGDLS and CDR2 is YYNGEE. This CDR3 has 18 residues. With 4 bases removed from V and 1 base from J, the gap between germline ends came to 24 bases. Generated by immunoSEQ multiplex PCR, the TCRdb table keeps only in-frame clones and is missing some. The table shows around 230,000 clones, with roughly 89% occurring only once. The source of this sequence is a man between 18 and 35 years old with acute COVID-19. The genes are TRBV9 and TRBJ2-7; TRBD2 is a possible D gene (5 bases). Material: PBMCs or T cells enriched from blood (not recorded which). CDR3 in DNA: TGTGCCAGCAGCTCAAACCCACTCAGTAGCGCCCGATCCTACGAGCAGTACTTC. Translated: CASSSNPLSSARSYEQYF.